The clone carrying this T cell receptor beta chain showed up just a few times. Its antigen is still unknown. The V end was cut by 7 bases, the J end by 0 bases, with 19 bases between. The germline V gene has CDR1 ENHRY and CDR2 SYGVKD. The CDR3 loop spans 17 amino acids. Alongside a J-beta primer mix, a sample-barcoded 5' primer served in a second PCR lasting about 7 to 11 cycles. TCRdb used MiXCR to reprocess the 5' RACE reads, holding one entry per CDR3 protein. Among 1.5 million to 2 million distinct CDR3 sequences, roughly 32% were seen once, and the ten largest hold over 9%. These data belong to a study of blood T cells in healthy people across ages. Study outcomes and limitations: Per-million-T-cell TCR beta diversity fell roughly linearly with age.

This receptor was obtained from a woman aged 25 to 45 in good health. This chain uses TRBV10-3 with TRBJ2-1; possibly TRBD2 for D (5 bases). Source material: blood. The CDR3 sequence: CAIKGGAGGTSYNEQFF. The CDR3 coding sequence is TGTGCCATCAAGGGCGGTGCCGGAGGTACCTCCTACAATGAGCAGTTCTTC.